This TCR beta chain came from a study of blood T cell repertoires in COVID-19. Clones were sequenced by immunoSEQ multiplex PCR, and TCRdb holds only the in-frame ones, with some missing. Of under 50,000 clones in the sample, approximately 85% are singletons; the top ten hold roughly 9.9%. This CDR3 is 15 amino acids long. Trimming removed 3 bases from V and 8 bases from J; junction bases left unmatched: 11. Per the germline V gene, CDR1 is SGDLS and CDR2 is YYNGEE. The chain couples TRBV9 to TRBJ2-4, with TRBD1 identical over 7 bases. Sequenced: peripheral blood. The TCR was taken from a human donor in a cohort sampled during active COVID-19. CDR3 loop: CASSAGQASGYIQYF. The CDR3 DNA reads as TGTGCCAGCAGCGCCGGACAGGCCTCAGGGTACATTCAGTACTTC.